The 32 T cell receptor beta chains below all came from one sample that was sequenced in a study of shared clonotypes between healthy human individuals (dated by TCRdb to 2020 to 2021). CD8 naive samples consisted of CD45RO-negative cells that were positively selected for CCR7, yielding a CD45RA+CCR7+ population without TemRA cells. Receptor libraries were prepared by the immunoSEQ multiplex PCR assay. What TCRdb holds here is the immuneACCESS table cut down to in-frame rearrangements. Part of the clones is not present; checked against another copy, under half of the missing clones reflect an unresolved V gene, and the others are unexplained. The sample table holds some 2.1 million clones, of which around 95% were seen once. The top ten constitute more than 1.5% of the sample. Sequences were obtained from naive CD8+ T cells from PBMCs. What this sample's cell subset or site label stands for: CD45RA+CCR7+. The origin of the receptors is a man between 18 and 29 years old in good health. Some clones in this sample may be carry-over from other donors' samples.

This clone is a singleton in its sample. V usage is TRBV5-8 and J usage is TRBJ2-6; no clear D gene. This CDR3 contains 15 residues. The germline CDR1 and CDR2 sequences are SGHTS and YDEGEE. V was trimmed by 0 bases and J by 1 base, leaving 5 bases between them. CDR3: CASSLDSSGANVLTF. The DNA for the CDR3 is TGTGCCAGCAGCTTGGATTCATCTGGGGCCAACGTCCTGACTTTC.

The V gene is TRBV7-8, the J gene TRBJ2-7; 7 bases are a match to TRBD1. There are 17 residues in the CDR3. The trim removed 5 bases at V and 1 base at J, leaving 14 bases unmatched. Germline lookup yields CDR1 SGHVS and CDR2 FQNEAQ. CDR3 sequence (DNA): TGTGCCAGCAGCCAGACCACCTTGACAGGGTTGTCCTACGAGCAGTACTTC. Its translation is CASSQTTLTGLSYEQYF.

The chain joins TRBV11-2 to TRBJ1-3; D not certain. Germline CDR1 reads SGHAT; CDR2 reads FQNNGV. This CDR3 contains 15 residues. V was pared by 3 bases and J by 2 bases, with 11 bases between. The CDR3 nucleotides are TGTGCCAGCAGCTTTAAGGTGGATCCTGGAAACACCATATATTTT. It is translated as CASSFKVDPGNTIYF.

The chain couples TRBV7-6 to TRBJ2-3; TRBD2 is a possible D gene (6 bases). V lost 5 bases and J lost 0, with 15 bases in between. The CDR3 sequence is 16 residues long. The germline gives CDR1 SGHVS, CDR2 FNYEAQ. The CDR3 here is CASSQRVAASTDTQYF. Here the CDR3 DNA reads TGTGCCAGCAGCCAGCGGGTAGCGGCCAGCACAGATACGCAGTATTTT. The variable domain in full, with the rest retrieved from reference TRBV7-6 and TRBJ2-3, is GAGVSQSPRYKVTKRGQDVALRCDPISGHVSLYWYRQALGQGPEFLTYFNYEAQQDKSGLPNDRFSAERPEGSISTLTIQRTEQRDSAMYRCASSQRVAASTDTQYFGPGTRLTVL.

The V call is TRBV5-6, the J call TRBJ2-2, with D possibly TRBD1 on 6 matching bases. The germline CDR1 and CDR2 sequences are SGHDT and YYEEEE. CDR3 length: 14 amino acids. Deletions cut 2 bases from V and 2 bases from J, with 7 bases between. This chain's CDR3 is CASSFGGNTGELFF. The CDR3 DNA follows: TGTGCCAGCAGCTTTGGGGGCAACACCGGGGAGCTGTTTTTT.

This sequence joins TRBV9 and TRBJ1-1, with a weak D call TRBD1 (5 bases). Trimming cost V 1 base and J 4 bases, with 14 bases left between them. CDR3 size: 15 residues. Germline values: CDR1 SGDLS, CDR2 YYNGEE. The CDR3 DNA is TGTGCCAGCAGCGTAATGGGGGGGTCGATCACTGAAGCTTTCTTT. Encoded protein: CASSVMGGSITEAFF. The whole variable domain, remainder taken from reference TRBV9 and TRBJ1-1, is DSGVTQTPKHLITATGQRVTLRCSPRSGDLSVYWYQQSLDQGLQFLIQYYNGEERAKGNILERFSAQQFPDLHSELNLSSLELGDSALYFCASSVMGGSITEAFFGQGTRLTVV.

This rearrangement joins TRBV7-9 to TRBJ2-7, with D possibly being TRBD1 or TRBD2 (5 bases each). The CDR3 contains 13 residues. V dropped 3 bases and J dropped 4 bases, with 10 bases sitting between them. Germline-derived CDR1 and CDR2 are SEHNR and FQNEAQ (reference sequence). In DNA, the CDR3 is TGTGCCAGCAGCTTTGGTGGGGGTTACGAGCAGTACTTC. The encoded protein is CASSFGGGYEQYF.

V and J are TRBV13 and TRBJ1-1; D gene unclear. This CDR3 is 12 amino acids long. CDR1 PRHDT and CDR2 FYEKMQ come from the germline V gene (reference sequence). V was cut by 5 bases and J by 4 bases, with 8 bases left in between. CDR3 loop: CASSAEGTEAFF. CDR3 in DNA: TGTGCCAGCAGCGCTGAGGGCACTGAAGCTTTCTTT.

The chain recombines TRBV5-8 with TRBJ2-5; no clear D gene. Germline-derived CDR1 and CDR2 are SGHTS and YDEGEE. The CDR3 extends over 15 amino acids. V was shortened by 0 bases and J by 5 bases, with 14 bases between the two germline ends. The CDR3 region is CASSLGASIQETQYF. The DNA of the CDR3 is TGTGCCAGCAGCTTGGGGGCCTCGATTCAGGAGACCCAGTACTTC.

The genes are TRBV19 and TRBJ2-3, with D uncertain. CDR3 size: 15 residues. The V and J ends lost 5 bases and 5 bases respectively, with 17 bases between them. Germline lookup yields CDR1 LNHDA and CDR2 SQIVND (reference sequence). In DNA form, the CDR3 reads TGTGCCAGTAGTCCACTTCTCCTAGGGATAGATACGCAGTATTTT. This translates into CASSPLLLGIDTQYF.

This chain uses TRBV27 with TRBJ2-2; the match to TRBD2 covers 7 bases. With V trimmed by 4 bases and J by 9 bases, 14 bases remained unmatched. Germline V gene data show CDR1 as MNHEY and CDR2 as SMNVEV (reference sequence). The length of the CDR3 is 16 residues. CDR3 sequence (DNA): TGTGCCAGCAGTTACATACCCCGGACTAGGGGCCGGGAGCTGTTTTTT. The encoded protein is CASSYIPRTRGRELFF.

This sequence joins TRBV27 and TRBJ2-6; D is undetermined. Germline V gene lookup returns CDR1 MNHEY and CDR2 SMNVEV (reference sequence). CDR3 length equals 16 residues. V was clipped by 5 bases and J by 0 bases, with 11 bases between them. CDR3 coding DNA: TGTGCCAGCAGTATTAGGGTCTTCTCTGGGGCCAACGTCCTGACTTTC. Its translation is CASSIRVFSGANVLTF.

The rearrangement uses TRBV11-3 and TRBJ2-1; no reliable D call. Germline assignment: CDR1 SGHNT and CDR2 YENEEA. V lost 0 bases and J 8 bases, leaving 5 bases between the germline ends. This CDR3 contains 12 residues. CDR3 residues: CASSLDHHEQFF. The CDR3 nucleotides read TGTGCCAGCAGCTTAGACCACCATGAGCAGTTCTTC. The complete variable domain, with remaining parts taken from reference TRBV11-3 and TRBJ2-1, reads EAGVVQSPRYKIIEKKQPVAFWCNPISGHNTLYWYLQNLGQGPELLIRYENEEAVDDSQLPKDRFSAERLKGVDSTLKIQPAELGDSAVYLCASSLDHHEQFFGPGTRLTVL.

The rearrangement uses TRBV2 and TRBJ2-7; 10 bases are a match to TRBD1. CDR3 length equals 16 residues. The ends lost 6 bases at V and 3 bases at J; junction bases unmatched: 11. Germline V lookup: CDR1 SNHLY, CDR2 FYNNEI. The CDR3 loop reads CASSSGAGQGIYEQYF. CDR3 DNA: TGTGCCAGCAGCTCAGGGGCGGGACAGGGGATCTACGAGCAGTACTTC. The whole variable domain, remainder taken from reference TRBV2 and TRBJ2-7, is EPEVTQTPSHQVTQMGQEVILRCVPISNHLYFYWYRQILGQKVEFLVSFYNNEISEKSEIFDDQFSVERPDGSNFTLKIRSTKLEDSAMYFCASSSGAGQGIYEQYFGPGTRLTVT.

The chain recombines TRBV6-1 with TRBJ2-5; no reliable D call. V dropped 1 base and J dropped 5 bases, with 14 bases sitting between them. CDR1 MNHNS and CDR2 SASEGT come from the germline V gene. This CDR3 has 15 residues. CDR3 sequence: CASSEEGGDGETQYF. The CDR3 nucleotides are TGTGCCAGCAGTGAAGAAGGTGGGGATGGGGAGACCCAGTACTTC.

This chain's CDR3 is CASSLSVQSGSITDTQYF. In DNA form, the CDR3 reads TGTGCCAGCAGTTTGTCGGTCCAAAGCGGGAGTATCACAGATACGCAGTATTTT. This chain connects TRBV28 to TRBJ2-3; the match to TRBD2 covers 8 bases. CDR1 and CDR2 (germline): MDHEN, SYDVKM. The V gene end was trimmed by 3 bases and the J gene end by 2 bases; junction bases not matched to a gene: 13. CDR3 size: 18 residues.

V and J are TRBV2 and TRBJ2-7; 10 bases map to TRBD1. In germline, CDR1 is SNHLY, CDR2 FYNNEI. The CDR3 runs to 13 residues. Unmatched junction bases numbered 4, after V lost 8 bases and J lost 3 bases. The CDR3 here is CASGDRGLYEQYF. In DNA form, the CDR3 reads TGTGCCAGCGGGGACAGGGGACTCTACGAGCAGTACTTC.

The rearrangement links TRBV10-2 to TRBJ2-7; no definite D call. The CDR3 is made up of 13 amino acids. The V end lost 7 bases, the J end lost 3 bases, and 13 bases lay between the germline ends. CDR1 WSHSY and CDR2 SAAADI come from the germline V gene. CDR3 protein: CASTAGEGYEQYF. As DNA, the CDR3 is TGCGCCAGCACCGCAGGAGAAGGCTACGAGCAGTACTTC.

The chain uses TRBV25-1 and TRBJ2-3; 8 bases are shared with TRBD1. Germline V gene sequence: CDR1 MGHDK, CDR2 SYGVNS. J was trimmed by 5 bases and V by 0 bases; bases with no gene match: 1. The CDR3 runs 14 residues. As DNA, the CDR3 is TGTGCCAGCAGTGAATATGGACAGGGAGATACGCAGTATTTT. Amino acids: CASSEYGQGDTQYF.

The CDR3 DNA sequence: TGTGCCAGCAGTTTCCGGGACAGGGGCCTAGAGGGCGAGACCCAGTACTTC. This translates into CASSFRDRGLEGETQYF. The rearrangement uses TRBV28 and TRBJ2-5; TRBD1 aligns across 10 bases. After removal of 3 bases from V and 5 bases from J, the junction contained 12 bases not matched to a gene. Germline CDR1 MDHEN, CDR2 SYDVKM. CDR3 length: 17 residues. The full variable domain, with the rest looked up from reference TRBV28 and TRBJ2-5, is DVKVTQSSRYLVKRTGEKVFLECVQDMDHENMFWYRQDPGLGLRLIYFSYDVKMKEKGDIPEGYSVSREKKERFSLILESASTNQTSMYLCASSFRDRGLEGETQYFGPGTRLLVL.

The chain carries TRBV12-5 and TRBJ1-5; TRBD1 matches 9 bases. V dropped 7 bases and J dropped 6; count of bases not matched to a gene: 10. Looked up from germline, CDR1 is LGHNT and CDR2 is FRNRAP. This CDR3 comprises 15 residues. In nucleotides, the CDR3 is TGTGCTAGTGCCGCCGGGACAGGGTTGGGTCAGCCCCAGCATTTT. The encoded protein is CASAAGTGLGQPQHF.

The V gene is TRBV6-5, the J gene TRBJ2-5, with 10 bases fitting TRBD2. The V segment lost 5 bases and the J segment 4 bases; nucleotides outside the gene matches: 7. There are 15 residues in the CDR3. Germline CDR1 and CDR2: MNHEY and SVGAGI. CDR3 loop: CASSTLAGVLETQYF. CDR3 in DNA: TGTGCCAGCAGTACTCTAGCGGGAGTTTTAGAGACCCAGTACTTC.

The chain is built from TRBV11-3 and TRBJ2-2, with 7 bases matching TRBD2. The CDR3 loop spans 15 amino acids. V shed 5 bases and J 7 bases; nucleotides not matched to a gene: 10. Germline V CDR1 and CDR2: SGHNT, YENEEA. CDR3 bases: TGTGCCAGCAGCCCCCGGGACTATGCAGACGGGGAGCTGTTTTTT. This sequence encodes CASSPRDYADGELFF. The full variable domain, rest sourced from reference TRBV11-3 and TRBJ2-2, is EAGVVQSPRYKIIEKKQPVAFWCNPISGHNTLYWYLQNLGQGPELLIRYENEEAVDDSQLPKDRFSAERLKGVDSTLKIQPAELGDSAVYLCASSPRDYADGELFFGEGSRLTVL.

The V gene is TRBV6-1, the J gene TRBJ1-5; the D gene is possibly TRBD1 (5 bases). The CDR3 is 23 amino acids. In germline, CDR1 is MNHNS, CDR2 SASEGT. Trimming cost V 0 bases and J 0 bases, with 30 bases left between them. The CDR3 sequence: CASSEASAPLGGAIPYSNQPQHF. DNA of the CDR3: TGTGCCAGCAGTGAAGCGTCCGCCCCACTGGGAGGGGCCATTCCTTATAGCAATCAGCCCCAGCATTTT.

The rearrangement links TRBV28 to TRBJ2-3; D is uncertain. The CDR3 sequence is 16 residues long. Trimming shortened V by 4 bases and J by 6 bases, and 20 bases separated the two germline ends. Germline loops: CDR1 MDHEN, CDR2 SYDVKM. Here the CDR3 reads CASSYNVNDLYDTQYF. CDR3 nucleotides: TGTGCCAGCAGTTATAATGTGAACGACTTGTACGATACGCAGTATTTT.

The rearrangement links TRBV27 to TRBJ1-1; 8 bases map to TRBD1. The CDR3 contains 16 residues. The germline V gene encodes CDR1 MNHEY and CDR2 SMNVEV (reference sequence). V gave up 4 bases and J gave up 6 bases; unmatched junction bases: 13. The CDR3 reads CASSSRTGIGLAEAFF. The CDR3 region has the DNA TGTGCCAGCAGTTCCCGGACAGGGATAGGTTTAGCTGAAGCTTTCTTT.

About this clone: Within the sample, other DNA sequences also encode this same CDR3. The rearrangement links TRBV9 to TRBJ2-1; D unclear. The CDR3 covers 13 residues. V was pared by 0 bases and J by 4 bases, with 5 bases between. In germline, CDR1 is SGDLS, CDR2 YYNGEE. Here the CDR3 DNA reads TGTGCCAGCAGCGTAGGCGTTTACAATGAGCAGTTCTTC. Its translation: CASSVGVYNEQFF. Filled out from reference TRBV9 and TRBJ2-1, the complete variable domain reads DSGVTQTPKHLITATGQRVTLRCSPRSGDLSVYWYQQSLDQGLQFLIQYYNGEERAKGNILERFSAQQFPDLHSELNLSSLELGDSALYFCASSVGVYNEQFFGPGTRLTVL.

The rearrangement joins TRBV2 to TRBJ2-7; D remains unclear. Germline CDR1 and CDR2: SNHLY and FYNNEI. V was shortened by 7 bases and J by 2 bases, with 12 bases between the two germline ends. CDR3 length equals 13 residues. The CDR3 spells CASMQHPTYEQYF. DNA of the CDR3: TGTGCCAGCATGCAGCATCCAACCTACGAGCAGTACTTC.

V gene TRBV4-1 combines with J gene TRBJ1-3; maybe TRBD1 (6 bases). Per the germline V gene, CDR1 is MGHRA and CDR2 is YSYEKL. V was clipped by 4 bases and J by 0 bases, with 13 bases between them. This CDR3 has 16 residues. CDR3 loop: CASSRITGYSGNTIYF. Written as DNA, the CDR3 is TGCGCCAGCAGCCGCATAACAGGGTACTCTGGAAACACCATATATTTT.

J is TRBJ1-2 and V is TRBV7-8; D uncertain. Germline V gene data show CDR1 as SGHVS and CDR2 as FQNEAQ. The CDR3 sequence is 15 residues long. V was cut by 4 bases and J by 4 bases, with 16 bases left in between. The DNA of the CDR3 is TGTGCCAGCAGCTCGGCCACCTCGCTCGGCTATGGCTACACCTTC. It encodes CASSSATSLGYGYTF.

The CDR3 reads CASSLGTGHQPQHF. CDR3 coding DNA: TGTGCCAGCAGCTTAGGGACAGGGCACCAGCCCCAGCATTTT. The chain couples TRBV7-9 to TRBJ1-5; 8 bases match TRBD1. This CDR3 is built from 14 residues. V lost 1 base, J lost 7 bases, and 3 bases stayed unmatched. Germline CDR1 reads SEHNR; CDR2 reads FQNEAQ (reference sequence).

For the CDR3, the DNA is TGTGCCAGCAGCCCAACCCTAAGAAACACCATATATTTT. The encoded protein is CASSPTLRNTIYF. This chain links TRBV14 with TRBJ1-3; D unresolved. The germline V and J ends were trimmed by 4 bases and 5 bases, with 9 bases remaining between them. The CDR3 is made up of 13 amino acids. The germline V gene has CDR1 SGHDN and CDR2 FVKESK.